This T cell receptor (beta chain) came from a study of T cell responses to AZD1222 COVID-19 vaccine. Overall study findings and caveats: Clonal diversity was possibly underestimated, and the donors were mostly white British, with more females. Vaccine-associated CD4 TCRs spanned spike, dominant at 160-218 and 743-854. Unmutated regions of variants are reportedly targeted by nearly half of spike-specific TCRs. Every sample of the repertoires postdated the peak T cell response.

CDR1 and CDR2 (germline): SGDLS, YYNGEE. The V end lost 3 bases, the J end lost 0 bases, and 23 bases lay between the germline ends. This CDR3 is built from 19 residues. This clone was recorded a few times. The target antigen is unknown. Clones were read by immunoSEQ multiplex PCR, and TCRdb kept only the in-frame ones, dropping some. The sample yields around 120,000 clones, roughly 91% seen once. The chain joins TRBV9 to TRBJ2-3, with a tentative D call TRBD2 (6 bases). Source: peripheral blood, taken on day 0 of AZD1222 vaccination. This TCR was recovered from an adult in good health. The DNA for the CDR3 is TGTGCCAGCAGCGGTCGCCGTGGTGGCAGCGGAGGGAGCACAGATACGCAGTATTTT. Protein sequence: CASSGRRGGSGGSTDTQYF.